These T cell receptor beta chains were read from a single sample in a study of metastatic and nonmetastatic thyroid tumors. MiXCR re-clonotyped the PCR reads for TCRdb. This sample yields over 14,000 clones, of which around 3.6% are seen a single time; roughly a quarter belongs to the top ten. The material sequenced was tumor tissue. These receptors originate from a female donor with papillary thyroid cancer or a benign thyroid nodule (not recorded which). Some clones in this sample may be carry-over from other donors' samples. The conserved cysteine and the conserved F or W are not part of the CDR3 here. Fields, in order: V gene, CDR3 length, J gene, CDR3 protein.

v_gene: TRBV27; len: 14; j_gene: TRBJ2-1; CDR3aa: ASSLFPERSYNEQF
v_gene: TRBV6-1; len: 14; j_gene: TRBJ2-4; CDR3aa: ASSDEGAGAKNIQY
v_gene: TRBV12-3/TRBV12-4; len: 12; j_gene: TRBJ2-7; CDR3aa: ASSSKTGGYEQY
v_gene: TRBV3-1; len: 12; j_gene: TRBJ1-2; CDR3aa: ASSPSQGVYGYT
v_gene: TRBV6-1; len: 13; j_gene: TRBJ2-7; CDR3aa: ASSQAGGAGYEQY
v_gene: TRBV5-1; len: 12; j_gene: TRBJ1-6; CDR3aa: ASSSSSYNSPLH
v_gene: TRBV5-1; len: 12; j_gene: TRBJ2-5; CDR3aa: ASRTSGRTETQY
v_gene: TRBV27; len: 12; j_gene: TRBJ1-1; CDR3aa: ASRIRGGDTEAF
v_gene: TRBV5-1; len: 13; j_gene: TRBJ1-4; CDR3aa: ASSFNPGLGEKLF
v_gene: TRBV6-1; len: 13; j_gene: TRBJ2-7; CDR3aa: ASTPGQGNSYEQY
v_gene: TRBV5-6; len: 10; j_gene: TRBJ2-1; CDR3aa: ASSLGIHEQF
v_gene: TRBV27; len: 11; j_gene: TRBJ2-7; CDR3aa: ASSLARNYEQY
v_gene: TRBV28; len: 12; j_gene: TRBJ1-2; CDR3aa: ASRYTGEIYGYT
v_gene: TRBV27; len: 11; j_gene: TRBJ2-5; CDR3aa: ASSWGLAGNWY
v_gene: TRBV11-3; len: 12; j_gene: TRBJ1-1; CDR3aa: ASSLETRTPEAF
v_gene: TRBV5-1; len: 12; j_gene: TRBJ2-5; CDR3aa: ASSLGRTQETQY
v_gene: TRBV7-9; len: 13; j_gene: TRBJ1-3; CDR3aa: ASSLGQGAGNTIY
v_gene: TRBV12-3/TRBV12-4; len: 10; j_gene: TRBJ2-2; CDR3aa: ASRENTGELF
v_gene: TRBV6-5; len: 12; j_gene: TRBJ1-1; CDR3aa: ASSFLTGGTEAF
v_gene: TRBV6-1; len: 14; j_gene: TRBJ2-1; CDR3aa: ASSAYSGTGENEQF
v_gene: TRBV6-1; len: 14; j_gene: TRBJ2-1; CDR3aa: ASRRLAGGAYNEQF
v_gene: TRBV6-1; len: 14; j_gene: TRBJ1-2; CDR3aa: ASIPVTGTGVYGYT
v_gene: TRBV20-1; len: 11; j_gene: TRBJ2-3; CDR3aa: SATGELTDTQY
v_gene: TRBV18; len: 12; j_gene: TRBJ2-5; CDR3aa: ASSPRRDQQTQY
v_gene: TRBV28; len: 13; j_gene: TRBJ2-3; CDR3aa: ASRRTGSYTDTQY
v_gene: TRBV27; len: 13; j_gene: TRBJ2-5; CDR3aa: ASSPGASIQETQY
v_gene: TRBV27; len: 12; j_gene: TRBJ2-1; CDR3aa: ASSWDRVYNEQF
v_gene: TRBV14; len: 14; j_gene: TRBJ2-3; CDR3aa: ASSPGGFRSTDTQY
v_gene: TRBV11-3; len: 13; j_gene: TRBJ2-5; CDR3aa: ASSLVTGVWETQY
v_gene: TRBV6-1; len: 12; j_gene: TRBJ2-1; CDR3aa: ASSVSGRSLEQF
v_gene: TRBV5-1; len: 15; j_gene: TRBJ2-3; CDR3aa: ASSLGSSGAPTDTQY
v_gene: TRBV5-1; len: 14; j_gene: TRBJ2-2; CDR3aa: ASSVRTGVNTGELF
v_gene: TRBV6-4; len: 12; j_gene: TRBJ2-3; CDR3aa: ASSERGESDTQY
v_gene: TRBV15; len: 19; j_gene: TRBJ2-3; CDR3aa: ATSRLQDASLVAGVGDTQY
v_gene: TRBV20-1; len: 11; j_gene: TRBJ1-2; CDR3aa: SARAGGSVGYT
v_gene: TRBV19; len: 13; j_gene: TRBJ1-5; CDR3aa: ASSTTYETWQPQH
v_gene: TRBV6-1; len: 11; j_gene: TRBJ2-2; CDR3aa: ASSEVPTGELF
v_gene: TRBV6-1; len: 10; j_gene: TRBJ2-3; CDR3aa: ASGASTDTQY
v_gene: TRBV6-9; len: 14; j_gene: TRBJ1-1; CDR3aa: ASSFGTGVVDTEAF
v_gene: TRBV20-1; len: 12; j_gene: TRBJ1-2; CDR3aa: SAYTPQGDYGYT
v_gene: TRBV30; len: 12; j_gene: TRBJ1-1; CDR3aa: AWSVGGVSTEAF
v_gene: TRBV5-1; len: 10; j_gene: TRBJ1-6; CDR3aa: ASRLNNSPLH
v_gene: TRBV28; len: 12; j_gene: TRBJ1-2; CDR3aa: ASSLRRQIYGYT
v_gene: TRBV6-1; len: 10; j_gene: TRBJ1-2; CDR3aa: ASIQALGGYT
v_gene: TRBV10-3; len: 10; j_gene: TRBJ2-7; CDR3aa: AISELDYEQY
v_gene: TRBV6-1; len: 13; j_gene: TRBJ2-1; CDR3aa: ASSFQREGLDEQF
v_gene: TRBV20-1; len: 11; j_gene: TRBJ2-2; CDR3aa: SARTSGPGELF
v_gene: TRBV2; len: 12; j_gene: TRBJ2-7; CDR3aa: ASSEWYRPYEQY
v_gene: TRBV4-2; len: 11; j_gene: TRBJ2-1; CDR3aa: ASSQVRWDEQF
v_gene: TRBV6-1; len: 13; j_gene: TRBJ2-2; CDR3aa: ASAHFTGEAGELF